The 30 T cell receptor beta chains given below trace back to one sample, sequenced in a study of blood T cell repertoires in COVID-19. Sequencing used immunoSEQ multiplex PCR; TCRdb keeps in-frame clones, though not all of them. The repertoire holds some 300,000 clones, with 65% to 90% as singletons. The sequenced sample consisted of peripheral blood. The receptors were gathered from a woman aged 70 to 79 with COVID-19, enrolled during active disease.

This clone was detected once. V is TRBV5-6 and J is TRBJ1-2; tentatively, D is TRBD1 (5 bases). Germline CDR1 reads SGHDT; CDR2 reads YYEEEE. The CDR3 loop spans 13 amino acids. The V end was cut by 4 bases, the J end by 4 bases, with 11 bases between. In DNA, the CDR3 is TGTGCCAGCAGCGGCCGGGGGTTCTATGGCTACACCTTC. Its translation: CASSGRGFYGYTF.

The rearrangement joins TRBV11-2 to TRBJ2-7; 7 nucleotides match TRBD1. Per the germline V gene, CDR1 is SGHAT and CDR2 is FQNNGV. This CDR3 is built from 15 residues. V lost 5 bases, J lost 1 base, and 8 bases stayed unmatched. The CDR3 DNA reads as TGTGCCAGCAGCCCCCTCGACAGGGATTCCTACGAGCAGTACTTC. Amino acid sequence: CASSPLDRDSYEQYF.

This rearrangement joins TRBV9 to TRBJ1-1; D uncertain. CDR1 SGDLS and CDR2 YYNGEE come from the germline V gene. Between the trimmed V and J ends, which lost 2 bases and 5 bases, there was a span of 16 bases. This CDR3 spans 15 amino acids. In nucleotides, the CDR3 is TGTGCCAGCAGCGTCAGACGGAGGCTGAGGACTGAAGCTTTCTTT. This codes for CASSVRRRLRTEAFF.

The chain uses TRBV12-5 and TRBJ2-7, with a tentative D call TRBD1 (6 bases). V was clipped by 0 bases and J by 0 bases, with 18 bases between them. In germline, CDR1 is LGHNT, CDR2 FRNRAP. CDR3 length: 18 amino acids. The CDR3 DNA is TGTGCTAGTGGTTTGGTCGGATTTAGCCGGGACAACTCCTACGAGCAGTACTTC. Encoded protein: CASGLVGFSRDNSYEQYF.

This chain connects TRBV19 to TRBJ2-1, with D maybe TRBD2 (6 bases). Trimming took off 4 bases at V and 4 bases at J, with 14 bases between the two ends. This CDR3 has 15 amino acids. Germline assignment: CDR1 LNHDA and CDR2 SQIVND (reference sequence). The CDR3 DNA reads TGTGCCAGTAGTAGTCCGGGCGGGGTATACAATGAGCAGTTCTTC. Amino acids: CASSSPGGVYNEQFF.

This clone was recorded once. The rearrangement joins TRBV27 to TRBJ2-3; 10 bases agree with TRBD2. The trim removed 6 bases at V and 4 bases at J, leaving 4 bases unmatched. Germline V gene sequence: CDR1 MNHEY, CDR2 SMNVEV (reference sequence). The CDR3 totals 14 residues. In DNA, the CDR3 is TGTGCCAGCAGAGCGGGGGGGCTCCCAGATACGCAGTATTTT. Residues: CASRAGGLPDTQYF.

This clone was picked up one time. V is TRBV9 and J is TRBJ2-7, with 10 bases matching TRBD2. Looked up from germline, CDR1 is SGDLS and CDR2 is YYNGEE. The CDR3 contains 15 residues. V lost 3 bases, J lost 2 bases, and 5 bases stayed unmatched. CDR3 DNA: TGTGCCAGCAGCGAGGCTAGCGGGGGAACCTACGAGCAGTACTTC. It yields the protein CASSEASGGTYEQYF.

This clone was detected only once. V gene TRBV2 combines with J gene TRBJ1-2; 9 nucleotides agree with TRBD1. Germline CDR1 SNHLY, CDR2 FYNNEI. The CDR3 totals 15 residues. J gave up 0 bases and V 4 bases, and 3 bases lay outside the gene matches. In DNA form, the CDR3 reads TGTGCCAGCAGTGCTTGGACAGGGGCTAACTATGGCTACACCTTC. Translated: CASSAWTGANYGYTF.

The chain has TRBV19 and TRBJ2-2, with 8 bases lining up with TRBD2. The germline gives CDR1 LNHDA, CDR2 SQIVND (reference sequence). V dropped 6 bases and J dropped 4; count of bases not matched to a gene: 7. CDR3 length: 15 amino acids. DNA of the CDR3: TGTGCCAGTAGCGGGGCGGGGGGCAGCACCGGGGAGCTGTTTTTT. Its translation: CASSGAGGSTGELFF. Full variable domain (rest looked up from reference TRBV19 and TRBJ2-2): DGGITQSPKYLFRKEGQNVTLSCEQNLNHDAMYWYRQDPGQGLRLIYYSQIVNDFQKGDIAEGYSVSREKKESFPLTVTSAQKNPTAFYLCASSGAGGSTGELFFGEGSRLTVL.

The chain combines TRBV28 with TRBJ1-5; no definite D call. The CDR3 runs to 15 residues. The V end lost 4 bases, the J end lost 4 bases, and 14 bases lay between the germline ends. CDR1 MDHEN and CDR2 SYDVKM come from the germline V gene. In nucleotides, the CDR3 is TGTGCCAGCAGTTCCGCGGCTCATCGTAATCAGCCCCAGCATTTT. Residues: CASSSAAHRNQPQHF.

The chain employs TRBV6-5 and TRBJ1-1, with D unclear. V was cut by 6 bases and J by 1 base, with 9 bases left in between. The CDR3 extends over 13 amino acids. Germline V gene sequence: CDR1 MNHEY, CDR2 SVGAGI. In DNA form, the CDR3 reads TGTGCCAGCAGCCTGGCCTCGAACACTGAAGCTTTCTTT. It yields the protein CASSLASNTEAFF.

The chain uses TRBV4-1 and TRBJ2-2, with D perhaps matching TRBD2 (6 bases). The CDR3 has 15 amino acids. Trimming left V 3 bases short and J 1 base short, with 9 bases between. Germline loops: CDR1 MGHRA, CDR2 YSYEKL. For the CDR3, the DNA is TGCGCCAGCAGCCAGGGACTGCTGAACACCGGGGAGCTGTTTTTT. Amino acids: CASSQGLLNTGELFF.

The rearrangement uses TRBV30 and TRBJ2-4; D is perhaps TRBD1 (6 bases). The V end was cut by 1 base, the J end by 7 bases, with 14 bases between. Germline lookup yields CDR1 GTSNPN and CDR2 SVGIG (reference sequence). This CDR3 region has 14 residues. Written as DNA, the CDR3 is TGTGCCTGGAGTGCTCACAGGGTCTTGAACATTCAGTACTTC. Its protein product is CAWSAHRVLNIQYF.

The rearrangement joins TRBV27 to TRBJ2-7; 10 bases map to TRBD1. CDR1 is MNHEY, CDR2 SMNVEV, per germline (reference sequence). After removal of 6 bases from V and 6 bases from J, the junction contained 5 bases not matched to a gene. This CDR3 region has 13 residues. The CDR3 loop is CASSLGQGREQYF. CDR3 DNA: TGTGCCAGCAGCCTGGGACAGGGGCGCGAGCAGTACTTC.

This clone has just one count. This chain links TRBV6-2 or TRBV6-3 with TRBJ2-1; D perhaps matches TRBD1 (6 bases). The CDR3 length is 13 residues. Germline CDR1 MNHEY, CDR2 SVGEGT. V was trimmed by 5 bases and J by 5 bases, leaving 10 bases between them. CDR3 loop: CASSTDRNNEQFF. The CDR3 DNA reads as TGTGCCAGCAGTACGGACAGAAACAATGAGCAGTTCTTC.

The chain employs TRBV29-1 and TRBJ1-3; tentatively, D is TRBD1 (6 bases). CDR3 length: 10 residues. V lost 7 bases and J lost 8, with 9 bases in between. CDR1 is SQVTM, CDR2 ANQGSEA, per germline. For the CDR3, the DNA is TGCAGCGCTGGGGGCGACACCATATATTTT. Its translation: CSAGGDTIYF.

V and J are TRBV30 and TRBJ2-5; the match to TRBD1 covers 7 bases. The CDR3 sequence is 13 residues long. Germline-derived CDR1 and CDR2 are GTSNPN and SVGIG (reference sequence). V lost 2 bases, J lost 4 bases, and 4 bases stayed unmatched. The CDR3 is CAWSTGAGETQYF. CDR3 DNA sequence: TGTGCCTGGAGTACAGGGGCGGGAGAGACCCAGTACTTC.

V usage is TRBV4-1 and J usage is TRBJ2-7, with no clear D. The CDR3 runs 14 residues. The V and J ends lost 0 bases and 4 bases respectively, with 10 bases between them. The germline CDR1 and CDR2 sequences are MGHRA and YSYEKL. DNA of the CDR3: TGCGCCAGCAGCCAAGACATCGATCGGTACGAGCAGTACTTC. The encoded protein is CASSQDIDRYEQYF.

This rearrangement joins TRBV5-8 to TRBJ2-7, with TRBD1 matching 9 bases. Germline V lookup: CDR1 SGHTS, CDR2 YDEGEE. The junction had 5 bases not matched to a gene; V was cut back by 3 bases and J by 1 base. The CDR3 totals 15 residues. CDR3 residues: CASSYSGTGSYEQYF. The DNA for the CDR3 is TGTGCCAGCAGCTACTCCGGGACAGGGTCCTACGAGCAGTACTTC.

V usage is TRBV30 and J usage is TRBJ2-7; perhaps TRBD1 as D (5 bases). Trimming pared 5 bases from V and 1 base from J, leaving 15 bases between. CDR3 length: 14 residues. Germline CDR1 reads GTSNPN; CDR2 reads SVGIG (reference sequence). The CDR3 reads CAWEDSGDSYEQYF. The CDR3 region has the DNA TGTGCCTGGGAAGACAGTGGGGATTCCTACGAGCAGTACTTC. The whole variable domain, filled in from reference TRBV30 and TRBJ2-7, reads SQTIHQWPATLVQPVGSPLSLECTVEGTSNPNLYWYRQAAGRGLQLLFYSVGIGQISSEVPQNLSASRPQDRQFILSSKKLLLSDSGFYLCAWEDSGDSYEQYFGPGTRLTVT.

J is TRBJ1-3 and V is TRBV12-3 or TRBV12-4; D is unclear. V lost 7 bases and J 8 bases, leaving 15 bases between the germline ends. CDR3 length: 13 amino acids. CDR3 in amino acids: CASMLPTRDTIYF. The CDR3 coding sequence is TGTGCCAGCATGTTGCCGACAAGAGACACCATATATTTT.

The chain has TRBV24-1 and TRBJ2-7, with 10 bases aligning to TRBD2. CDR1 KGHDR and CDR2 SFDVKD come from the germline V gene. The CDR3 loop spans 15 amino acids. The V and J ends lost 3 bases and 7 bases, in that order; junction bases with no gene match: 8. The CDR3 loop reads CATSDGSSGGSEQYF. CDR3 in DNA: TGTGCCACCAGTGATGGCTCTAGCGGGGGAAGTGAGCAGTACTTC.

The CDR3 is CASRPQGATDTQYF. CDR3 nucleotide sequence: TGCGCCAGCAGACCCCAGGGGGCAACAGATACGCAGTATTTT. This chain uses TRBV5-1 with TRBJ2-3; 8 bases are a match to TRBD1. The CDR3 runs to 14 residues. In germline, CDR1 is SGHRS, CDR2 YFSETQ. V was clipped by 5 bases and J by 3 bases; unmatched bases: 5.

This clone was counted a single time. J is TRBJ1-4 and V is TRBV5-1; tentative D call: TRBD1 (6 bases). Trimming took off 3 bases at V and 7 bases at J, with 10 bases between the two ends. The germline gives CDR1 SGHRS, CDR2 YFSETQ. The CDR3 has 13 amino acids. The CDR3 reads CASSSQGGEKLFF. DNA of the CDR3: TGCGCCAGCAGCTCACAGGGTGGTGAAAAACTGTTTTTT.

The rearrangement joins TRBV9 to TRBJ2-7; TRBD1 matches at 7 bases. The CDR3 contains 15 residues. With V trimmed by 5 bases and J by 3 bases, 11 bases remained unmatched. Germline CDR1 is SGDLS and CDR2 is YYNGEE. This CDR3 reads CASSYTGETHYEQYF. CDR3 coding DNA: TGTGCCAGCAGTTATACAGGGGAAACCCACTACGAGCAGTACTTC. The whole variable domain, filled in from reference TRBV9 and TRBJ2-7, reads DSGVTQTPKHLITATGQRVTLRCSPRSGDLSVYWYQQSLDQGLQFLIQYYNGEERAKGNILERFSAQQFPDLHSELNLSSLELGDSALYFCASSYTGETHYEQYFGPGTRLTVT.

This chain links TRBV13 with TRBJ1-2; TRBD1 agrees at 9 bases. The CDR3 has 15 amino acids. Germline CDR1 is PRHDT and CDR2 is FYEKMQ (reference sequence). Trimming at V came to 4 bases and at J to 5 bases, leaving 8 bases not matched to a gene. Here the CDR3 DNA reads TGTGCCAGCAGCTCCGGGACAGGGAGAAGATATGGCTACACCTTC. It encodes CASSSGTGRRYGYTF.

The gene calls are TRBV6-5 and TRBJ1-5; 8 positions agree with TRBD1. V lost 6 bases to trimming and J lost 5 bases; unmatched junction nucleotides: 6. The CDR3 sequence is 14 residues long. Per germline, CDR1 MNHEY and CDR2 SVGAGI. CDR3 nucleotide sequence: TGTGCCAGCAGGACCCGGACAGGGCATCAGCCCCAGCATTTT. This encodes CASRTRTGHQPQHF.

The chain recombines TRBV6-5 with TRBJ2-7; 7 bases match TRBD1. Germline-derived CDR1 and CDR2 are MNHEY and SVGAGI. The junction had 10 bases not matched to a gene; V was cut back by 2 bases and J by 3 bases. This CDR3 is 16 amino acids long. Here the CDR3 reads CASSYATTGAFYEQYF. The DNA of the CDR3 is TGTGCCAGCAGTTACGCGACCACAGGGGCGTTCTACGAGCAGTACTTC.

V gene TRBV6-5 combines with J gene TRBJ1-6; D remains ambiguous. The length of the CDR3 is 14 residues. CDR1 is MNHEY, CDR2 SVGAGI, per germline. Trimming removed 6 bases from V and 7 bases from J, with 13 bases in between. CDR3 in DNA: TGTGCCAGCAGGCTTGATTCCCAGAATTCACCCCTCCACTTT. Translated: CASRLDSQNSPLHF.

This clone was observed a single time. The chain links TRBV5-1 to TRBJ1-2; TRBD1 agrees at 9 bases. With V trimmed by 4 bases and J by 4 bases, 5 bases remained unmatched. CDR3 length: 14 amino acids. The germline gives CDR1 SGHRS, CDR2 YFSETQ. The CDR3 protein is CASSRPGQGYGYTF. The CDR3 DNA reads TGCGCCAGCAGCCGACCGGGACAGGGCTATGGCTACACCTTC.